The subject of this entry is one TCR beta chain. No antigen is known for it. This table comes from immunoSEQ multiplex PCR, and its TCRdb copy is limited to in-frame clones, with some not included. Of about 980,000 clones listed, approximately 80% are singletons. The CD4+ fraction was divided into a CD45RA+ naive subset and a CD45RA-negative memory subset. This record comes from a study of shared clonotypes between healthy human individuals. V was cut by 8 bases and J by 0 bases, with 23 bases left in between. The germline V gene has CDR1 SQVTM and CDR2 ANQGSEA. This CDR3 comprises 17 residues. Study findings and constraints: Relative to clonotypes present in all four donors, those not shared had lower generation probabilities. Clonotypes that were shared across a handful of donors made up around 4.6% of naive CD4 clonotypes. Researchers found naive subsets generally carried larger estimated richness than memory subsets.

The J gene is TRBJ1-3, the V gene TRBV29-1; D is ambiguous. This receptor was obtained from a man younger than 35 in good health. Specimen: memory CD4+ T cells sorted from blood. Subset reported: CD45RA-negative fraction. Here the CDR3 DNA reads TGCAGCCCCTCTGTCCCCCTCGGGAGGGACTCTGGAAACACCATATATTTT. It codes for CSPSVPLGRDSGNTIYF. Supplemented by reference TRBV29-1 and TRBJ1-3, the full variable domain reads SAVISQKPSRDICQRGTSLTIQCQVDSQVTMMFWYRQQPGQSLTLIATANQGSEATYESGFVIDKFPISRPNLTFSTLTVSNMSPEDSSIYLCSPSVPLGRDSGNTIYFGEGSWLTVV.